Included here is one T cell receptor beta chain sequence, with context. The conserved phenylalanine or tryptophan is not found at the CDR3 terminus, so this likely reflects a read error. Trimming cost V 5 bases and J 8 bases, with 19 bases left between them. The CDR3 spans 15 residues. Germline CDR1 is SGHNT and CDR2 is YENEEA. With a constant-region primer, TCR beta cDNA was made from approximately 520 ng of total RNA. Three nested multiplex PCR rounds of slightly modified ARM-PCR generated TCR beta libraries. In the first two PCR rounds, TRBV1-TRBV30 forward primers were paired with a C-beta reverse primer, and each round lasted 10 cycles. TCRdb reanalysed the multiplex PCR reads using MiXCR and keeps one entry per CDR3 protein. The sample has roughly 40,000 distinct CDR3 sequences; roughly 75% are singletons. The roughly 20-31 mg bulk tissue piece was not sorted before simultaneous RNA and DNA extraction.

The data originate from a study of tumor-infiltrating lymphocytes in primary liver carcinoma. Whole-study context: Read depth, roughly 3.5 to 8 million productive TCRbeta reads, did not differ significantly between tissues.

What was sequenced was tumor-adjacent normal liver tissue. The receptor comes from a woman younger than 45 with primary liver carcinoma and hepatitis B virus infection. J is TRBJ2-1 and V is TRBV11-3, with D perhaps matching TRBD2 (7 bases). CDR3 DNA sequence: TGTGCCAGCAGCCGACTAGTAGGGGGGGGGTATGAGCAGTTCTTA. It is translated as CASSRLVGGGYEQFL.